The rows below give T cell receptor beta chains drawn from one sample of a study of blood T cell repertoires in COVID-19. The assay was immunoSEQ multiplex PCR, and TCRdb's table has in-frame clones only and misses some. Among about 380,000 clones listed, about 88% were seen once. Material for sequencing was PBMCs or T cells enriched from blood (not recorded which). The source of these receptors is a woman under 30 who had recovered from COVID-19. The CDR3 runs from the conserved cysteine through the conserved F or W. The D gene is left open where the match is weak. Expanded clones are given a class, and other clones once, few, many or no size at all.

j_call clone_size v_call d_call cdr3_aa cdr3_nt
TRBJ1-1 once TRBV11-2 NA CASSFEAGNTEAFF TGTGCCAGCAGCTTCGAGGCGGGGAACACTGAAGCTTTCTTT
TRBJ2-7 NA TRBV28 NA CASQQGGGTREQYF TGTGCCAGCCAGCAGGGAGGGGGTACTCGCGAGCAGTACTTC
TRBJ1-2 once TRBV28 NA CASSLRQTYGYTF TGTGCCAGCAGTTTAAGACAGACTTATGGCTACACCTTC
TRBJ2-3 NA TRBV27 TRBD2 CASSSWTSGSDTQYF TGTGCCAGCAGTTCCTGGACTAGCGGTTCAGATACGCAGTATTTT
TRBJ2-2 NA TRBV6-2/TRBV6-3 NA CASSPYLGTGELFF TGTGCCAGCAGTCCCTACCTCGGGACCGGGGAGCTGTTTTTT
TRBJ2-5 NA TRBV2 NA CASVRTQETQYF TGTGCCAGCGTACGGACACAAGAGACCCAGTACTTC
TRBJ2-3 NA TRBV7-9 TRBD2 CASSFPRTSGVTDTQYF TGTGCCAGCAGCTTCCCTAGGACTAGCGGGGTCACAGATACGCAGTATTTT
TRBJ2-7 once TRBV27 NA CASSLSGAYEQYF TGTGCCAGCAGTTTATCAGGGGCCTACGAGCAGTACTTC
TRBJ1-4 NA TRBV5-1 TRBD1 CASSFSRDRPNEKLFF TGCGCCAGCAGCTTCAGCCGGGACAGACCTAATGAAAAACTGTTTTTT
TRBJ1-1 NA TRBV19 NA CASSMGRGTEAFF TGTGCCAGTAGTATGGGGCGGGGCACTGAAGCTTTCTTT
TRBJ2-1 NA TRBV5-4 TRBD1 CASSQAGGQGAYEQFF TGTGCCAGCAGCCAGGCTGGCGGACAGGGGGCCTATGAGCAGTTCTTC
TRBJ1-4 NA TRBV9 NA CASSVDSGEKLFF TGTGCCAGCAGCGTGGACAGTGGTGAAAAACTGTTTTTT
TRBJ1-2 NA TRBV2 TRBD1 CASNPGQGSDGYTF TGTGCCAGCAATCCGGGACAGGGGTCTGATGGCTACACCTTC
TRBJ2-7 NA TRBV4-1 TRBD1 CASSWDRTYEQYF TGCGCCAGCAGCTGGGACAGAACCTACGAGCAGTACTTC
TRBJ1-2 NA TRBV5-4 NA CASSLLTRDKRGYGYTF TGTGCCAGCAGCTTGTTAACCCGGGACAAACGGGGCTATGGCTACACCTTC
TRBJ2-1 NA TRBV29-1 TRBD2 CSVGTSGAVQFF TGCAGCGTTGGGACTAGCGGCGCGGTGCAGTTCTTC
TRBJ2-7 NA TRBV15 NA CATSRDYGQSPYEQYF TGTGCCACCAGCAGAGATTATGGGCAGTCCCCCTACGAGCAGTACTTC
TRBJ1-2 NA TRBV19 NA CASSPRGNYGYTF TGTGCCAGTAGCCCTAGGGGTAACTATGGCTACACCTTC
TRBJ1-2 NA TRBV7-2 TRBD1 CASSYGQGEYYGYTF TGTGCCAGCAGCTACGGACAGGGGGAGTACTATGGCTACACCTTC
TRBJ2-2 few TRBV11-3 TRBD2 CASSSTGTSGGTNTGELFF TGTGCCAGCAGCTCTACCGGGACTAGCGGGGGGACGAACACCGGGGAGCTGTTTTTT
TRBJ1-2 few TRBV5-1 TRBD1 CASSPRTGPAYGYTF TGCGCCAGCAGCCCCAGGACAGGGCCCGCTTATGGCTACACCTTC
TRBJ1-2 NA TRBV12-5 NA CASGLNRGYGYTF TGTGCTAGTGGTTTGAACCGGGGCTATGGCTACACCTTC
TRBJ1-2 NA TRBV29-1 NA CSVEEAGTHIYGYTF TGCAGCGTTGAAGAGGCGGGCACCCACATCTATGGCTACACCTTC
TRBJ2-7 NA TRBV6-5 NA CASSSGTEGNEQYF TGTGCCAGCAGCTCCGGGACGGAGGGTAACGAGCAGTACTTC
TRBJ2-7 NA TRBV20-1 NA CSARVYSGEYF TGCAGTGCTAGAGTGTACTCCGGGGAGTACTTC
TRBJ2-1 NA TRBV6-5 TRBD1 CASSYTGGYNEQFF TGTGCCAGCAGTTACACAGGGGGGTACAATGAGCAGTTCTTC
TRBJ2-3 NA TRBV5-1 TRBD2 CASSFGGAADTQYF TGCGCCAGCAGCTTCGGGGGGGCCGCAGATACGCAGTATTTT
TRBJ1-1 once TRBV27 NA CASREASGTEAFF TGTGCCAGCAGGGAGGCTTCGGGCACTGAAGCTTTCTTT
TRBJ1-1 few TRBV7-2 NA CASSLFTVGNTEAFF TGTGCCAGCAGCTTATTTACTGTCGGTAACACTGAAGCTTTCTTT
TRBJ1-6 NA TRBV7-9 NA CASSRRLSRSYNSPLHF TGTGCCAGCAGCCGACGACTGTCCCGCTCCTATAATTCACCCCTCCACTTT
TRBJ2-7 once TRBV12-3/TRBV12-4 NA CASTSGPYEQYF TGTGCCAGCACCTCTGGGCCCTACGAGCAGTACTTC
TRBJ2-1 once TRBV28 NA CASKRRGYNEQFF TGTGCCAGCAAAAGGAGAGGGTACAATGAGCAGTTCTTC
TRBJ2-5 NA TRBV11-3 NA CASSLGITLSGRAEETQYF TGTGCCAGCAGCTTAGGAATCACTCTCTCGGGCAGGGCGGAAGAGACCCAGTACTTC
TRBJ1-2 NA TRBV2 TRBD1 CASSTETGGHYGYTF TGTGCCAGCAGTACAGAGACAGGGGGGCACTATGGCTACACCTTC
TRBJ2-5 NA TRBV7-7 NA CASSPGSPGETQYF TGTGCTAGCAGCCCGGGGAGTCCGGGCGAGACCCAGTACTTC
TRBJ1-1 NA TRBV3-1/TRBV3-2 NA CASSQVSRVKGTEAFF TGTGCCAGCAGCCAAGTTTCTAGGGTGAAGGGGACTGAAGCTTTCTTT
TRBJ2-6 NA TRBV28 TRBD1 CASSFSNRGLFSGANVLTF TGTGCCAGCAGTTTTTCAAACAGGGGCCTTTTCTCTGGGGCCAACGTCCTGACTTTC
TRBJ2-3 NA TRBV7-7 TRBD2 CASSQGLAGGSETDTQYF TGTGCTAGCAGCCAAGGACTAGCGGGGGGGTCGGAGACAGATACGCAGTATTTT
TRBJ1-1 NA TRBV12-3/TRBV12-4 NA CASSAGPSAFF TGTGCCAGCAGTGCGGGGCCGTCGGCTTTCTTT
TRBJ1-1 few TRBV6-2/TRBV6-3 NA CASSLGSKQGNTEAFF TGTGCCAGCAGCCTCGGATCGAAGCAGGGTAACACTGAAGCTTTCTTT
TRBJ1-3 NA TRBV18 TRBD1 CASSTSTGRGNTIYF TGTGCCAGCTCAACTTCGACAGGGAGGGGAAACACCATATATTTT
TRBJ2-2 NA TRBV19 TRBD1 CASSAPGQGAGELFF TGTGCCAGTAGTGCACCGGGACAGGGGGCCGGGGAGCTGTTTTTT
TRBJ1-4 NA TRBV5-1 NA CASSLEGLREKLFF TGCGCCAGCAGCTTGGAGGGGTTAAGGGAAAAACTGTTTTTT
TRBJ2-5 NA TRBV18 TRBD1 CASSLGTGQETQYF TGTGCCAGCTCACTAGGGACAGGCCAAGAGACCCAGTACTTC